This T cell receptor beta chain was obtained from a study of OX40 agonist ivuxolimab in advanced cancers. Between the trimmed V and J ends, which lost 1 base and 4 bases, there was a span of 10 bases. The CDR3 sequence is 14 residues long. Germline-derived CDR1 and CDR2 are SSHAT and FNYEAQ (reference sequence). The method was immunoSEQ multiplex PCR; TCRdb's version includes in-frame clones alone and lacks a portion of them. The sample lists 50,000 or so clones; approximately 75% were seen once. This TCR came from an adult with an advanced solid tumor such as melanoma, head and neck, liver or kidney cancer. The sequencing here drew on CD4+ or CD8+ T cells sorted from blood, taken in a trial of the OX40 agonist ivuxolimab. The chain combines TRBV7-7 with TRBJ2-5; a possible D gene is TRBD1 (5 bases). The CDR3 DNA is TGTGCCAGCAGCTTAGTTGGTGGGGCAGAGACCCAGTACTTC. Protein product: CASSLVGGAETQYF.